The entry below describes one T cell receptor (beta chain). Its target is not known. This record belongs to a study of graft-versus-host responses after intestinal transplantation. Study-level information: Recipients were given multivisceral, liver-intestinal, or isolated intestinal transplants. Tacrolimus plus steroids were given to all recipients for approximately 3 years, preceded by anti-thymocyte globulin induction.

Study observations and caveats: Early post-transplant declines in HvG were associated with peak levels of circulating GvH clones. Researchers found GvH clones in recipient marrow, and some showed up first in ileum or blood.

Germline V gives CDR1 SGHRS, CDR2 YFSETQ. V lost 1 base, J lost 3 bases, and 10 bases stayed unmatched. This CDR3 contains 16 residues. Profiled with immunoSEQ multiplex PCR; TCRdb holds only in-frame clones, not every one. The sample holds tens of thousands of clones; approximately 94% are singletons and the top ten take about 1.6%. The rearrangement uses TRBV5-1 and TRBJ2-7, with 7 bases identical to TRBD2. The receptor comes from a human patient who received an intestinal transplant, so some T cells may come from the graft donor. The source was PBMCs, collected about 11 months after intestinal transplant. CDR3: CASSLSRSGDIYEQYF. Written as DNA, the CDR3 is TGCGCCAGCAGCTTGTCTAGAAGCGGGGATATCTACGAGCAGTACTTC.